Listed below are T cell receptor beta chains from one sample, sequenced in a study of regulatory T cells in long-lasting Graves disease. Each CDR3 protein gets one entry after TCRdb re-called the multiplex PCR reads with MiXCR. The sample carries roughly 610,000 distinct CDR3 sequences, around 15% recorded once. The same specimen was also included in a second study, on T cells in Graves' hyperthyroidism and ophthalmopathy.

The input for sequencing was peripheral blood mononuclear cells (PBMCs), taken at new diagnosis, from a patient treated with antithyroid drugs. These receptors came from a woman in her twenties or thirties with Graves disease. CDR3s include the opening cysteine and the closing phenylalanine or tryptophan. The order of the fields is J gene, V gene, clone size, D gene, CDR3 DNA, CDR3 protein. The D gene is left open where the match is weak. Clone size is given for some rows only: seen once, a few or many times, or a class if the clone is expanded.

j_gene: TRBJ2-3; v_gene: TRBV29-1; abundance: NA; d_gene: TRBD2; CDR3nt: TGCAGCGTTGATCGTTTTGGAGCGGGAGATGAAACAGATACGCAGTATTTT; CDR3aa: CSVDRFGAGDETDTQYF
j_gene: TRBJ2-1; v_gene: TRBV3-1; abundance: NA; d_gene: TRBD2; CDR3nt: TGTGCCAGCAGTGCTAGCGGGAGCCGCTCCTACAATGAGCAGTTCTTC; CDR3aa: CASSASGSRSYNEQFF
j_gene: TRBJ2-5; v_gene: TRBV11-2; abundance: few; d_gene: NA; CDR3nt: TGTGCCAGCAGCCAAGTTTGGGGGCCTCAAGAGACCCAGTACTTC; CDR3aa: CASSQVWGPQETQYF
j_gene: TRBJ2-3; v_gene: TRBV10-3; abundance: many; d_gene: NA; CDR3nt: TGTGCCATCACGAGAGTTCCCACAGATACGCAGTATTTT; CDR3aa: CAITRVPTDTQYF
j_gene: TRBJ1-1; v_gene: TRBV20-1; abundance: NA; d_gene: NA; CDR3nt: TGCAGTGGGTCAGCACAGACTCCCACTGAAGCTTTCTTT; CDR3aa: CSGSAQTPTEAFF
j_gene: TRBJ1-1; v_gene: TRBV29-1; abundance: few; d_gene: NA; CDR3nt: TGCAGCGGCCGCTGGGGGCCTGAAGCTTTCTTT; CDR3aa: CSGRWGPEAFF
j_gene: TRBJ2-7; v_gene: TRBV30; abundance: few; d_gene: TRBD2; CDR3nt: TGTGCCCCTAACCTTAGGAGTGGGACTAGTCTTAGCTCCTACGAGCAGTACTTC; CDR3aa: CAPNLRSGTSLSSYEQYF
j_gene: TRBJ2-3; v_gene: TRBV14; abundance: few; d_gene: NA; CDR3nt: TGTGCCAGCAGCCAAGATTCAGGAGGCACAGATACGCAGTATTTT; CDR3aa: CASSQDSGGTDTQYF
j_gene: TRBJ2-7; v_gene: TRBV2; abundance: many; d_gene: NA; CDR3nt: TGTGCCAGCAGTGGAAGGGGGAGCTCCTACGAGCAGTACTTC; CDR3aa: CASSGRGSSYEQYF
j_gene: TRBJ2-7; v_gene: TRBV20-1; abundance: few; d_gene: TRBD2; CDR3nt: TGCAGTGCATCTAGGCCCGGGACTAGCGACGAGCAGTACTTC; CDR3aa: CSASRPGTSDEQYF
j_gene: TRBJ1-5; v_gene: TRBV6-1; abundance: many; d_gene: NA; CDR3nt: TGTGCCAGCAGGAGCGGGGGGAGCAATCAGCCCCAGCATTTT; CDR3aa: CASRSGGSNQPQHF
j_gene: TRBJ2-7; v_gene: TRBV20-1; abundance: many; d_gene: NA; CDR3nt: TGCAGTGCAGGCAGGGGAACCTACGAGCAGTACTTC; CDR3aa: CSAGRGTYEQYF
j_gene: TRBJ2-3; v_gene: TRBV7-3; abundance: many; d_gene: NA; CDR3nt: TGTGCCAGCAGCTTAACGTGGCCCACAGATACGCAGTATTTT; CDR3aa: CASSLTWPTDTQYF
j_gene: TRBJ2-2; v_gene: TRBV28; abundance: many; d_gene: NA; CDR3nt: TGTGCCAGCAGTCGACAGGTCCTGAGGACCGGGGAGCTGTTTTTT; CDR3aa: CASSRQVLRTGELFF
j_gene: TRBJ2-1; v_gene: TRBV20-1; abundance: few; d_gene: NA; CDR3nt: TGCAGTGCTAGAGATCAGGGGACTGAGCAGTTCTTC; CDR3aa: CSARDQGTEQFF
j_gene: TRBJ2-1; v_gene: TRBV6-1; abundance: many; d_gene: TRBD2; CDR3nt: TGTGCCAGCAGGGTACCCGGTGGTAGCGGGGGATACAATGAGCAGTTCTTC; CDR3aa: CASRVPGGSGGYNEQFF
j_gene: TRBJ2-7; v_gene: TRBV18; abundance: few; d_gene: NA; CDR3nt: TGTGCCAGCTCCCATACACCGATGAGCGACGAGCAGTACTTC; CDR3aa: CASSHTPMSDEQYF
j_gene: TRBJ1-2; v_gene: TRBV29-1; abundance: many; d_gene: NA; CDR3nt: TGCAGCGTTGAAAGGACAGAAAATGGCTACACCTTC; CDR3aa: CSVERTENGYTF
j_gene: TRBJ1-2; v_gene: TRBV28; abundance: many; d_gene: NA; CDR3nt: TGTGCCAGCAGCCTTACAGGGAACTATGGCTACACCTTC; CDR3aa: CASSLTGNYGYTF
j_gene: TRBJ2-1; v_gene: TRBV28; abundance: many; d_gene: NA; CDR3nt: TGTGCCAGCAGTCCCTCCAGAGGTGGGCGCAATGAGCAGTTCTTC; CDR3aa: CASSPSRGGRNEQFF
j_gene: TRBJ2-3; v_gene: TRBV20-1; abundance: few; d_gene: TRBD2; CDR3nt: TGCAGTGCTAGAGATCTGGACAGCGGGAGAAGCACAGATACGCAGTATTTT; CDR3aa: CSARDLDSGRSTDTQYF
j_gene: TRBJ2-5; v_gene: TRBV9; abundance: few; d_gene: NA; CDR3nt: TGTGCCAGCAGCGTATACGGCCAAGAGACCCAGTACTTC; CDR3aa: CASSVYGQETQYF